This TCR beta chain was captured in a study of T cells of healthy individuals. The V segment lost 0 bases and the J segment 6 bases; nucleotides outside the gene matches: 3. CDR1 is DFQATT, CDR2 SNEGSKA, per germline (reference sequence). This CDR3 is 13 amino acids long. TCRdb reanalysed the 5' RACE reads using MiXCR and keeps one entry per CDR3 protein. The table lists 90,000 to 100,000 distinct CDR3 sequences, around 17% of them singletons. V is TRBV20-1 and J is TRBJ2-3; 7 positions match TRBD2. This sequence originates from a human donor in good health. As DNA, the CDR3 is TGCAGTGCTAGAGAGAGGGGAGGGGATACGCAGTATTTT. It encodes CSARERGGDTQYF.